The entry below describes one TCR beta chain. The antigen is unknown. Repertoires were generated with immunoSEQ multiplex PCR, while TCRdb's copy carries only in-frame clones and drops some. The sample has 15,000 to 20,000 clones, roughly 76% seen once; the top ten hold roughly 29%. These data are taken from a study of T cells after posttransplantation cyclophosphamide. Study-level findings and limits: TRB overlap between skin or GI tissue T cells and blood was limited. Later blood repertoires were often dominated by clones from the donor CD8+ memory compartment.

A marrow graft followed busulfan-fludarabine conditioning, with cyclophosphamide on days +3 and +4. The CDR3 covers 16 residues. Germline-derived CDR1 and CDR2 are SGHVS and FQNEAQ. The V gene lost 3 bases and the J gene lost 1 base, with 15 bases spanning the gap. The rearrangement links TRBV7-8 to TRBJ1-1, with a tentative D call TRBD1 (6 bases). This specimen consisted of CD8+ T cells sorted from PBMCs, obtained 1,700 to 2,000 days after a stem cell transplant with posttransplant cyclophosphamide. This clonotype originated in a female patient between 35 and 55 years old who received an allogeneic stem cell transplant from a related donor, was CMV-positive, and had no GVHD. Some T cells may be the graft donor's. The CDR3, as DNA: TGTGCCAGCAGCTTGCCGGGACATTCACAGAACACTGAAGCTTTCTTT. It yields the protein CASSLPGHSQNTEAFF.